This note documents a single T cell receptor beta chain sequence. Its target is not known. These data belong to a study of T-cell memory formation after mild COVID-19. Study information: Across donors, TCR clusters were largely donor specific.

TCRdb passed the 5' RACE reads through MiXCR, listing each CDR3 protein once. Among 350,000 or so distinct CDR3 sequences listed, more than 20% were seen once. This CDR3 is 15 amino acids long. V lost 2 bases and J lost 2; bases outside the gene matches: 3. Per germline, CDR1 SGHRS and CDR2 YFSETQ. Broader study findings: For contracting clones, CD4+ ones sat mainly in CM and EM, CD8+ in EMRA.

The chain recombines TRBV5-1 with TRBJ2-1; 8 bases match TRBD1. This clonotype was sampled from a man younger than 35 who had mild COVID-19 (a few samples of this study predate the infection). Cell type and time point are not known. Sequences were obtained from PBMCs or a T cell subset sorted from them (not recorded which). Here the CDR3 reads CASSFGQGTYNEQFF. The CDR3 DNA reads as TGCGCCAGCAGCTTTGGACAGGGTACCTACAATGAGCAGTTCTTC.